This T cell receptor beta chain appears in the sequencing data of a study of beta chain features in type 1 diabetes. General study points: The study found moderately but significantly shorter TCRB CDR3s in all four CD4+ subsets of Type 1 diabetes patients.

This clone was seen only a few times. Its target is unknown. Other DNA variants within this sample encode the same CDR3. Sorting with CD45RO/CCR7/CD25/CD127/CD95/CD27 yielded naive, central memory, regulatory and stem-like memory CD4+ cells. cDNA synthesis used the whole RNA isolate, giving expressed TCRB sequences. Sequencing used immunoSEQ multiplex PCR; TCRdb keeps in-frame clones, though not all of them. This table has almost 350,000 clones, around 7.6% appearing once. V dropped 1 base and J dropped 4 bases, with 3 bases sitting between them. The CDR3 covers 12 residues. CDR1 and CDR2 (germline): MDHEN, SYDVKM.

The TCR comes from a woman under 30 in good health. What was sequenced was central memory CD4+ T cells from blood. This chain uses TRBV28 with TRBJ2-3; D not certain. CDR3 DNA: TGTGCCAGCAGTTTATTAGCAGATACGCAGTATTTT. It yields the protein CASSLLADTQYF.